The present entry profiles one T cell receptor (beta chain) with its context. Profiling relied on immunoSEQ multiplex PCR, and the TCRdb table lists in-frame clones only, not all of them. The sample consists of fewer than 250,000 clones, around four fifths of them appearing once. These data originate in a study of blood T cell repertoires in COVID-19. About the research overall: Acute and convalescent COVID-19 specimens originated in the United States, Italy and Spain.

The germline V gene has CDR1 SGHRS and CDR2 YFSETQ. The germline V and J ends were trimmed by 5 bases and 5 bases, with 11 bases remaining between them. The CDR3 contains 12 residues. The sample consisted of peripheral blood. The sequence was collected from a woman between 50 and 59 years old with acute or convalescent COVID-19. The rearrangement links TRBV5-1 to TRBJ2-7; possibly TRBD1 for D (5 bases). This CDR3 is CASRYGANEQYF. The CDR3 bases are TGCGCCAGCAGGTATGGGGCTAACGAGCAGTACTTC.